Given below is one TCR beta chain in context. This sample is part of a study of T-cell memory formation after mild COVID-19. Overall study: Across donors, TCR clusters were largely donor specific.

Germline V gene lookup returns CDR1 DFQATT and CDR2 SNEGSKA (reference sequence). V gave up 3 bases and J gave up 6 bases, with 17 bases separating them. This CDR3 is built from 14 residues. TCRdb re-derived calls from the 5' RACE reads in MiXCR, one entry per CDR3 protein. The data contain about 450,000 distinct CDR3 sequences, more than 20% of them singletons. This TCR was recovered from an adult woman who had mild COVID-19 (a few samples of this study predate the infection). Cell type and time point are not known. Sample: PBMCs or a T cell subset sorted from them (not recorded which). The V gene is TRBV20-1, the J gene TRBJ1-2, with D unclear. In DNA form, the CDR3 reads TGCAGTGCTAGGGCTATCGGGCAGGAGGATGGCTACACCTTC. Its translation is CSARAIGQEDGYTF.